A selection of T cell receptor beta chains follows, all from one sample in a study of T cells in Graves' hyperthyroidism and ophthalmopathy. MiXCR, run by TCRdb on the multiplex PCR reads, gives a single entry per CDR3 protein. The sample holds over 700,000 distinct CDR3 sequences, 18% seen once. Material: blood. Receptor source: a woman aged 45-60 years with Graves' hyperthyroidism that later progressed to Graves' ophthalmopathy. Each CDR3 is given with its conserved first and last residue. The D gene is left open where the match is weak. Some rows have no size entry. The others give once, few or many, or a class for an expanded clone.

J	D	size	V	CDR3	DNA
TRBJ2-1	NA	many	TRBV6-1	CASSVRGTFNEQFF	TGTGCCAGCAGTGTCAGGGGCACCTTCAATGAGCAGTTCTTC
TRBJ2-7	NA	few	TRBV20-1	CSGVLELRPYEQYF	TGCAGTGGGGTGCTTGAACTAAGACCCTACGAGCAGTACTTC
TRBJ1-1	NA	many	TRBV5-1	CASSPRVDPAEAFF	TGCGCCAGCAGTCCGAGGGTGGATCCTGCTGAAGCTTTCTTT
TRBJ2-1	NA	NA	TRBV7-9	CASTHTGLPDNEQFF	TGTGCCAGCACCCACACAGGACTACCAGACAATGAGCAGTTCTTC
TRBJ2-2	NA	few	TRBV2	CASIRVTGELFF	TGTGCCAGCATCAGGGTCACCGGGGAGCTGTTTTTT
TRBJ2-7	NA	NA	TRBV24-1	CATSDPDRGREQYF	TGTGCCACCAGTGATCCAGACCGAGGGCGCGAGCAGTACTTC
TRBJ1-2	NA	few	TRBV27	CASSPRTASQGYGYTF	TGTGCCAGCAGTCCCCGGACAGCATCGCAGGGCTATGGCTACACCTTC
TRBJ2-3	NA	NA	TRBV20-1	CSAPTYTDTQYF	TGCAGTGCCCCGACGTACACAGATACGCAGTATTTT
TRBJ1-1	TRBD1	many	TRBV30	CAWNLQGRNTEAFF	TGTGCCTGGAATCTACAGGGGAGGAACACTGAAGCTTTCTTT
TRBJ1-6	NA	many	TRBV27	CASSKGDSYNSPLHF	TGTGCCAGCTCGAAAGGTGACTCCTATAATTCACCCCTCCACTTT
TRBJ2-3	NA	NA	TRBV6-2/TRBV6-3	CASSWEGGVADTQYF	TGTGCCAGCAGTTGGGAGGGGGGCGTCGCAGATACGCAGTATTTT
TRBJ2-4	NA	NA	TRBV6-1	CASSASGATKNIQYF	TGTGCCAGCAGTGCCTCGGGGGCTACTAAAAACATTCAGTACTTC
TRBJ1-1	NA	few	TRBV5-6	CASSYERRTEAFF	TGTGCCAGCAGCTATGAGAGGAGAACTGAAGCTTTCTTT
TRBJ2-1	TRBD2	once	TRBV9	CASSLKRGSSYNEQFF	TGTGCCAGCAGCCTTAAGCGGGGGAGCTCCTACAATGAGCAGTTCTTC
TRBJ1-4	TRBD1	few	TRBV6-1	CASSESRGEDEKLFF	TGTGCCAGCAGTGAATCCAGGGGGGAAGATGAAAAACTGTTTTTT
TRBJ1-1	TRBD1	few	TRBV12-3/TRBV12-4	CASTLGQGTFF	TGTGCCAGCACCTTGGGACAGGGAACTTTCTTT
TRBJ2-5	NA	NA	TRBV9	CASSIVGAQETQCF	TGTGCCAGCAGCATAGTGGGGGCCCAAGAGACCCAGTGCTTC
TRBJ2-3	TRBD2	NA	TRBV29-1	CSVVLAGGYTDTQYF	TGCAGCGTTGTTCTAGCGGGGGGCTACACAGATACGCAGTATTTT
TRBJ2-4	TRBD1	few	TRBV5-1	CASSYGTELAKNIQYF	TGCGCCAGCAGCTACGGGACAGAATTAGCCAAAAACATTCAGTACTTC
TRBJ2-5	NA	few	TRBV9	CASSRDWQETQYF	TGTGCCAGCAGCCGGGACTGGCAAGAGACCCAGTACTTC
TRBJ2-3	NA	many	TRBV20-1	CSAPGSGTDTQYF	TGCAGTGCTCCAGGGAGCGGCACAGATACGCAGTATTTT
TRBJ1-2	TRBD1	few	TRBV7-2	CASSFAPRDRAYGHTF	TGTGCCAGCAGCTTTGCGCCCCGGGACAGGGCTTATGGCCACACCTTC